These 7 T cell receptor beta chains originate from one sample sequenced in a study of T cell changes during pregnancy in multiple sclerosis. The method was immunoSEQ multiplex PCR; TCRdb's version includes in-frame clones alone and lacks a portion of them. The data show approximately 100,000 clones, about 90% seen once. This sample comprised peripheral blood, obtained before pregnancy. These receptors all stem from a female donor with multiple sclerosis, enrolled in a pregnancy study.

The rearrangement joins TRBV5-1 to TRBJ2-7; TRBD2 might be the D (5 bases). The CDR3 is made up of 14 amino acids. The ends were cut back, 2 bases at V and 0 bases at J, with 9 bases in the middle. Germline CDR1 is SGHRS and CDR2 is YFSETQ. DNA for the CDR3: TGCGCCAGCAGCTTCCAGCGGAACTCCTACGAGCAGTACTTC. This codes for CASSFQRNSYEQYF.

J is TRBJ2-7 and V is TRBV7-9, with TRBD1 matching 7 bases. CDR3 length: 15 amino acids. The V gene's germline CDR1 is SEHNR and CDR2 FQNEAQ (reference sequence). Germline trimming cut 2 bases from V and 1 base from J; bases unmatched to any gene: 5. In nucleotides, the CDR3 is TGTGCCAGCAGCTTAACCGGACAGGCTTCCTACGAGCAGTACTTC. It translates to CASSLTGQASYEQYF. Full variable domain (remainder filled in from reference TRBV7-9 and TRBJ2-7): DTGVSQNPRHKITKRGQNVTFRCDPISEHNRLYWYRQTLGQGPEFLTYFQNEAQLEKSRLLSDRFSAERPKGSFSTLEIQRTEQGDSAMYLCASSLTGQASYEQYFGPGTRLTVT.

The chain has TRBV27 and TRBJ1-5, with D possibly TRBD1 on 6 matching bases. Trimming left V 5 bases short and J 7 bases short, with 18 bases between. CDR3 length equals 15 residues. The germline V gene encodes CDR1 MNHEY and CDR2 SMNVEV (reference sequence). Here the CDR3 reads CASSNTGILGQPQHF. The CDR3 region has the DNA TGTGCCAGCAGTAATACAGGGATCTTAGGCCAGCCCCAGCATTTT.

This clone has only a few counts. The chain recombines TRBV7-3 with TRBJ1-6; D remains unclear. The CDR3 runs 14 residues. Trimming stripped 5 bases from V and 5 bases from J, with 10 bases between. Germline V gene lookup returns CDR1 SGHTA and CDR2 FQGTGA. The CDR3: CASSVTQDNSPLHF. In DNA, the CDR3 is TGTGCCAGCAGCGTGACACAAGATAATTCACCCCTCCACTTT.

This chain links TRBV2 with TRBJ2-1; D is ambiguous. Deletions cut 3 bases from V and 6 bases from J, with 9 bases between. Germline V gives CDR1 SNHLY, CDR2 FYNNEI. This CDR3 spans 13 amino acids. The CDR3 DNA is TGTGCCAGCAGTGAGACGGAGATCAATGAGCAGTTCTTC. Protein: CASSETEINEQFF. Together with reference TRBV2 and TRBJ2-1, the CDR3 gives the full variable domain: EPEVTQTPSHQVTQMGQEVILRCVPISNHLYFYWYRQILGQKVEFLVSFYNNEISEKSEIFDDQFSVERPDGSNFTLKIRSTKLEDSAMYFCASSETEINEQFFGPGTRLTVL.

The chain carries TRBV18 and TRBJ2-5, with 12 nucleotides matching TRBD1. V was pared by 3 bases and J by 5 bases, with 4 bases of the junction left unmatched. Looked up from germline, CDR1 is KGHSH and CDR2 is LQKENI. This CDR3 has 15 residues. The CDR3, as DNA: TGTGCCAGCTCACCTGGGACAGGGGGCCGGGAGACCCAGTACTTC. As protein: CASSPGTGGRETQYF. Looking up the rest from reference TRBV18 and TRBJ2-5 gives the full variable domain: NAGVMQNPRHLVRRRGQEARLRCSPMKGHSHVYWYRQLPEEGLKFMVYLQKENIIDESGMPKERFSAEFPKEGPSILRIQQVVRGDSAAYFCASSPGTGGRETQYFGPGTRLLVL.

As DNA, the CDR3 is TGTGCCAGCAGTGCCAGACAGGGGCTCACCGACGAGCAGTACTTC. This codes for CASSARQGLTDEQYF. The chain has TRBV6-5 and TRBJ2-7, with TRBD1 matching 8 bases. The ends lost 5 bases at V and 5 bases at J; junction bases unmatched: 11. The germline V gene encodes CDR1 MNHEY and CDR2 SVGAGI. There are 15 residues in the CDR3.